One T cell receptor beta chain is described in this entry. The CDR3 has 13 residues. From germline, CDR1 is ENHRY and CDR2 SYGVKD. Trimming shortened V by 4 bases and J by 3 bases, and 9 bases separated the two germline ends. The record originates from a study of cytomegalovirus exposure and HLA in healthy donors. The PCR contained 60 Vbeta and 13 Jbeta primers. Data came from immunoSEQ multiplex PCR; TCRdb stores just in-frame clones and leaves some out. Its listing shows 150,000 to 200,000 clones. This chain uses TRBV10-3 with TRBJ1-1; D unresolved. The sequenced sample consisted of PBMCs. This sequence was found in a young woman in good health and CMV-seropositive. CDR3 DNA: TGTGCCATCAGTGGGGCAGTCGACACTGAAGCTTTCTTT. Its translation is CAISGAVDTEAFF.